This TCR beta chain came from a study of control samples from healthy donors and cancer patients. TCRdb keeps only in-frame clones here, not all; method: immunoSEQ multiplex PCR. Among 200,000 or so clones listed, roughly 94% were seen once. The CDR3 loop spans 14 amino acids. Germline lookup yields CDR1 MNHNS and CDR2 SASEGT. V lost 3 bases and J 1 base, leaving 8 bases between the germline ends. Material for sequencing was blood. The J gene is TRBJ2-3, the V gene TRBV6-1; D unresolved. This TCR was sampled from a middle-aged man in good health. As DNA, the CDR3 is TGTGCCAGCAGTGACGGGCTCCGCACAGATACGCAGTATTTT. Translation gives CASSDGLRTDTQYF.